The 15 T cell receptor beta chains below all came from one sample that was sequenced in a study of cytomegalovirus exposure and HLA in healthy donors. Vbeta (60) and Jbeta (13) primers were used in the PCR. Repertoires were generated with immunoSEQ multiplex PCR, while TCRdb's copy carries only in-frame clones and drops some. The table lists about 150,000 clones, 70% to 80% of them singletons. The sequenced sample was PBMCs. The receptors shown here come from a man aged 25 to 40 in good health and CMV-seropositive.

In the case of this clone: This CDR3 is also generated by other DNA sequences in the sample. The chain recombines TRBV27 with TRBJ1-5; 7 bases line up with TRBD1. CDR1 is MNHEY and CDR2 is SMNVEV in the germline V gene (reference sequence). The CDR3 spans 14 residues. The J segment lost 2 bases and the V segment lost 2 bases, leaving 0 bases of the junction unmatched. DNA for the CDR3: TGTGCCAGCAGTTTACAGGGGGGCAATCAGCCCCAGCATTTT. Translating it yields CASSLQGGNQPQHF.

This chain connects TRBV27 to TRBJ2-7; D perhaps matches TRBD2 (5 bases). CDR1 is MNHEY, CDR2 SMNVEV, per germline (reference sequence). The CDR3 consists of 17 residues. Trimming removed 4 bases at V and 5 bases at J, with 24 bases between. The CDR3 sequence: CASSSIAYSTSGNEQYF. For the CDR3, the DNA is TGTGCCAGCAGTTCTATCGCCTACTCCACCTCGGGAAACGAGCAGTACTTC.

The chain has TRBV11-3 and TRBJ1-2; 8 nucleotides align to TRBD1. The length of the CDR3 is 15 residues. From germline, CDR1 is SGHNT and CDR2 YENEEA. V lost 5 bases to trimming and J lost 4 bases; unmatched junction nucleotides: 9. CDR3 DNA: TGTGCCAGCAGCCAGGGACCGGGACAGGCCTATGGCTACACCTTC. Translating it yields CASSQGPGQAYGYTF. Filled out from reference TRBV11-3 and TRBJ1-2, the complete variable domain reads EAGVVQSPRYKIIEKKQPVAFWCNPISGHNTLYWYLQNLGQGPELLIRYENEEAVDDSQLPKDRFSAERLKGVDSTLKIQPAELGDSAVYLCASSQGPGQAYGYTFGSGTRLTVV.

The J gene is TRBJ2-1, the V gene TRBV7-9, with 7 bases matching TRBD1. Germline V gene sequence: CDR1 SEHNR, CDR2 FQNEAQ (reference sequence). CDR3 size: 16 residues. Germline trimming cut 5 bases from V and 3 bases from J; bases unmatched to any gene: 10. The chain's CDR3 is CASSDTAGTVYNEQFF. The CDR3 coding sequence is TGTGCCAGCAGCGATACCGCCGGGACAGTCTACAATGAGCAGTTCTTC.

The chain is built from TRBV7-8 and TRBJ2-3; TRBD1 might be the D (6 bases). The ends were cut back, 2 bases at V and 1 base at J, with 7 bases in the middle. This CDR3 is built from 14 residues. From germline, CDR1 is SGHVS and CDR2 FQNEAQ. The DNA of the CDR3 is TGTGCCAGCAGCTTACACAGGGGCACAGATACGCAGTATTTT. Encoded protein: CASSLHRGTDTQYF.

CDR3 region: CASSIQGLQETQYF. In nucleotides, the CDR3 is TGTGCCAGTAGTATCCAGGGGCTCCAAGAGACCCAGTACTTC. This sequence joins TRBV19 and TRBJ2-5; D is perhaps TRBD1 (6 bases). Germline-derived CDR1 and CDR2 are LNHDA and SQIVND (reference sequence). V was cut by 3 bases and J by 1 base, with 9 bases left in between. The CDR3 has 14 residues.

V usage is TRBV30 and J usage is TRBJ1-2; D might be TRBD1 (6 bases). CDR3 size: 16 residues. V was shortened by 2 bases and J by 2 bases, with 18 bases between the two germline ends. The germline CDR1 and CDR2 sequences are GTSNPN and SVGIG (reference sequence). CDR3 residues: CAWSLQTAQGNYGYTF. The DNA of the CDR3 is TGTGCCTGGAGTCTACAGACAGCCCAGGGGAACTATGGCTACACCTTC.

The chain has TRBV11-2 and TRBJ2-3; D gene unclear. V was pared by 1 base and J by 2 bases, with 7 bases between. The CDR3 covers 14 residues. From germline, CDR1 is SGHAT and CDR2 FQNNGV. Written as DNA, the CDR3 is TGTGCCAGCAGCTTAGGAGTGTTCACAGATACGCAGTATTTT. Encoded protein: CASSLGVFTDTQYF.

The rearrangement joins TRBV27 to TRBJ2-7, with D maybe TRBD1 (5 bases). Looked up from germline, CDR1 is MNHEY and CDR2 is SMNVEV (reference sequence). Deletions cut 6 bases from V and 2 bases from J, with 11 bases between. The CDR3 has 13 residues. CDR3 sequence reads: CASRLTGAYEQYF. CDR3 coding DNA: TGTGCCAGCAGGTTAACAGGAGCCTACGAGCAGTACTTC.

The rearrangement joins TRBV11-2 to TRBJ1-3; TRBD1 might be the D (6 bases). Trimming left V 2 bases short and J 4 bases short, with 18 bases between. Per germline, CDR1 SGHAT and CDR2 FQNNGV. CDR3 length: 17 residues. The CDR3 sequence is CASSLIPVGTSGNTIYF. For the CDR3, the DNA is TGTGCCAGCAGCTTAATTCCTGTTGGGACATCAGGAAACACCATATATTTT.

This clone was seen more than once but under ten times. J is TRBJ2-4 and V is TRBV4-2; 8 bases match TRBD2. Germline V gene sequence: CDR1 LGHNA, CDR2 YNFKEQ. The junction had 6 bases not matched to a gene; V was cut back by 0 bases and J by 5 bases. The CDR3 has 16 amino acids. The CDR3, as DNA: TGTGCCAGCAGCCAAGAATCCGGGACTAGAGAAAACATTCAGTACTTC. This encodes CASSQESGTRENIQYF.

This clone was detected only a few times. The chain employs TRBV5-6 and TRBJ1-6, with 9 positions matching TRBD1. With 1 base clipped from V and 8 bases from J, the junction kept 7 bases outside the gene matches. Germline V CDR1 and CDR2: SGHDT, YYEEEE. The CDR3 covers 16 residues. CDR3 in amino acids: CASSLTETGGYSPLHF. CDR3 coding DNA: TGTGCCAGCAGCTTGACCGAGACAGGGGGGTATTCACCCCTCCACTTT.

The chain uses TRBV28 and TRBJ1-2; D call uncertain. This CDR3 contains 14 residues. The V and J ends lost 3 bases and 7 bases respectively, with 15 bases between them. The germline V gene has CDR1 MDHEN and CDR2 SYDVKM. CDR3 nucleotides: TGTGCCAGCAGTTTTCAAGCGGGCAGAACTGGCTACACCTTC. It is translated as CASSFQAGRTGYTF.

Comments on this clone: The identical CDR3 is also encoded by other nucleotide sequences in the sample. The chain is built from TRBV6-4 and TRBJ1-1, with D uncertain. Deletions cut 4 bases from V and 0 bases from J, with 6 bases between. The CDR3 is 13 amino acids. In germline, CDR1 is MRHNA, CDR2 SNTAGT. The CDR3 DNA is TGTGCCAGCAGTGCGGAGATGAACACTGAAGCTTTCTTT. Its protein product is CASSAEMNTEAFF.

V is TRBV27 and J is TRBJ2-3; TRBD1 aligns across 8 bases. CDR1 and CDR2 from the germline V gene are MNHEY and SMNVEV (reference sequence). This CDR3 is 14 amino acids long. J was trimmed by 2 bases and V by 9 bases; bases with no gene match: 7. Written as DNA, the CDR3 is TGTGCCAGGGGGACAGGTCTTTCCACAGATACGCAGTATTTT. Its translation is CARGTGLSTDTQYF.